This T cell receptor beta chain is from a study of T and B cells in COVID-19 patients. TRB rearrangements were amplified by multiplex PCR with BIOMED2 TRB-A/B primers. TCRdb reprocessed the multiplex PCR reads with MiXCR, giving one entry per CDR3 protein. The sample has 2,000 to 2,500 distinct CDR3 sequences, 25% to 30% seen once. Unmatched junction bases numbered 14, after V lost 5 bases and J lost 5 bases. Per the germline V gene, CDR1 is LNHDA and CDR2 is SQIVND (reference sequence). The CDR3 loop spans 17 amino acids. This clonotype is judged large (0.1 to 1%). TRB was amplified from about 250-500 ng of blood genomic DNA.

The sample comprised blood. The J gene is TRBJ2-7, the V gene TRBV19; TRBD2 agrees at 11 bases. This TCR came from a human donor with active COVID-19. In DNA form, the CDR3 reads TGTGCCAGTAGTGTCAATCGGCCGACTAGCGGGAAGAACGAGCAGTACTTC. This translates into CASSVNRPTSGKNEQYF.